The T cell receptor beta chain described here comes from a study of shared clonotypes between healthy human individuals. Study-level results: Naive CD4 clonotypes overlapped across a few donors at about 5.2%. Sorted-subset sequencing was shown by rarefaction to be incomplete despite large depth. Relative to clonotypes present in all four donors, those not shared had lower generation probabilities.

CDR3 length: 11 residues. The V gene's germline CDR1 is GTSNPN and CDR2 SVGIG (reference sequence). V shed 2 bases and J shed 2 bases, with 2 bases lying between them. TCRdb keeps only in-frame clones here, not all; method: immunoSEQ multiplex PCR. The sample records around 510,000 clones, roughly 95% being singletons. Comment on this clone: Its antigen is not identified.

Input material: naive CD4+ T cells sorted from blood. Subset specified: CD45RA+ positively selected. The chain has TRBV30 and TRBJ2-3, with D unclear. The sequence derives from a woman in her 30s in good health. CDR3 DNA: TGTGCCTGGAGTATCACAGATACGCAGTATTTT. Protein sequence: CAWSITDTQYF.